Here is one TCR beta chain with its context. The antigen is undetermined. The protocol was immunoSEQ multiplex PCR, while the TCRdb copy is restricted to in-frame clones and leaves out a portion. The table records roughly 50,000 clones, over 90% of them present only once. The data are from a study of siplizumab effects on memory and regulatory T cells. Study results and limitations: Unstimulated subset assignment was obtained for only a minor fraction of alloreactive clones. Apparently key alloresponse contributors, naive T cells also seemed more diverse than memory cells. Proliferating siplizumab-culture Tregs lacked confirmation of suppressive function.

This receptor was obtained from a human donor in good health. Sequencing was performed on CD8+ T cells sorted from blood.

The chain's CDR3 is CASSYNSGELFF. CDR3 coding DNA: TGTGCCAGCAGTTACAATTCCGGGGAGCTGTTTTTT. J is TRBJ2-2 and V is TRBV6-5; D not certain. Germline values: CDR1 MNHEY, CDR2 SVGAGI. With 2 bases removed from V and 6 bases from J, the gap between germline ends came to 4 bases. The CDR3 runs to 12 residues.